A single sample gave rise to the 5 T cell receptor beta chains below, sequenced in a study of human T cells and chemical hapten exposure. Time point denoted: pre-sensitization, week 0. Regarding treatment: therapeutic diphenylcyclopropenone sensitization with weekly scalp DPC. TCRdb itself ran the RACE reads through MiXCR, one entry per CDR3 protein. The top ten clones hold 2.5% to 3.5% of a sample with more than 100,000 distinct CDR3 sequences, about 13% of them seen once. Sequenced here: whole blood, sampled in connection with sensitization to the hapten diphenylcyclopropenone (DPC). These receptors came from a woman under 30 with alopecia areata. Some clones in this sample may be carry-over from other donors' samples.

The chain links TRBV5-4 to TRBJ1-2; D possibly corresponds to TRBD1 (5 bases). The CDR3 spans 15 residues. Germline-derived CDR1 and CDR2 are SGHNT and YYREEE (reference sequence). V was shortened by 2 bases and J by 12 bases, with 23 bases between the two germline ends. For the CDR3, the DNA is TGTGCCAGCAGCTTAGGCCCTGGGACCGCCGGAAGTGACACCTTC. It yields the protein CASSLGPGTAGSDTF.

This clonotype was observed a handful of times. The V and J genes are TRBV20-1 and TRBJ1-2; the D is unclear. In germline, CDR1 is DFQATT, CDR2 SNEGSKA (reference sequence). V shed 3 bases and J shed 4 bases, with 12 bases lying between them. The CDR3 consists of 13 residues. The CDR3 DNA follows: TGCAGTGCTAGGAGTACTCTACGCTATGGCTACACCTTC. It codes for CSARSTLRYGYTF.

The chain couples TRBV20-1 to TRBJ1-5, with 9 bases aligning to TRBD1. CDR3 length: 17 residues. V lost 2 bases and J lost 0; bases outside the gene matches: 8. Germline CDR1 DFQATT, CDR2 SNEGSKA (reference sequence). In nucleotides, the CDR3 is TGCAGTGCTAGACCTGGCTGGACAGGGGCTAGCAATCAGCCCCAGCATTTT. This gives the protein CSARPGWTGASNQPQHF.

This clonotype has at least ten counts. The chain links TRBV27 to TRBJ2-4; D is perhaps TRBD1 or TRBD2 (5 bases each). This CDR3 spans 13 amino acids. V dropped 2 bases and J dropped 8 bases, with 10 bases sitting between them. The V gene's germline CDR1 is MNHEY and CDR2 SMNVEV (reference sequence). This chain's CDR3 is CASSLAWGYIQYF. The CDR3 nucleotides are TGTGCCAGCAGTTTAGCGTGGGGGTACATTCAGTACTTC.

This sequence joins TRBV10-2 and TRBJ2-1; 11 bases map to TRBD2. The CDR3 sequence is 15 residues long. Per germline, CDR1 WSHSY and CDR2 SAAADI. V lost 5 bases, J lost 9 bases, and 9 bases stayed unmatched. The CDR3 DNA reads TGCGCCAGCAGTCATCTAGCGGGGGGCCCTGGTGAGCAGTTCTTC. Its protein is CASSHLAGGPGEQFF.